This T cell receptor (beta chain) was observed in a study of T cell repertoires in cytomegalovirus infection. Study at large: CMV infection plus the matching HLA type was flagged by public TCR beta signatures. Study-level findings and limits: HLA-C-restricted TCR beta clonotypes specific for CMV led the ex vivo response.

Each CDR3 protein is one row after TCRdb ran MiXCR on the reads. The top ten clones hold around 50% of a sample with about 570,000 distinct CDR3 sequences, 35% to 50% of them seen once. J was trimmed by 4 bases and V by 4 bases; bases with no gene match: 4. Per germline, CDR1 SEHNR and CDR2 FQNEAQ (reference sequence). The CDR3 spans 15 residues. This clonotype has a handful of counts. Its target is not known. This chain joins TRBV7-9 and TRBJ2-2, with TRBD2 identical over 9 bases. The receptor was derived from a human donor in good health (CMV status not recorded). Some clones in this sample may be carry-over from other donors' samples. The specimen was cultured PBMCs, collected from culture after CMV antigen stimulation. This CDR3 is CASSSRLAATGELFF. The CDR3 nucleotides are TGTGCCAGCAGCTCTCGACTAGCGGCCACCGGGGAGCTGTTTTTT.